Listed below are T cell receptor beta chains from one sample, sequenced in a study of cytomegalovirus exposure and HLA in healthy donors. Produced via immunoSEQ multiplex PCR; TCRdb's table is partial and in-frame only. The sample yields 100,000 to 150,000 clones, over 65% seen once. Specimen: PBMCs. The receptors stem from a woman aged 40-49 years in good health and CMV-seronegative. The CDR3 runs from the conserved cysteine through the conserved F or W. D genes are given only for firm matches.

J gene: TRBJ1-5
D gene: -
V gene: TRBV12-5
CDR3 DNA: TGTGCTAGTGGTTTGGTACGTGGAGGGCCAGGTAGCAATCAGCCCCAGCATTTT
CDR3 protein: CASGLVRGGPGSNQPQHF

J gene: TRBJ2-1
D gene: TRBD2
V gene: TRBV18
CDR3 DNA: TGTGCCAGCTCACCACCCTCCGGGACTAGCGGGAGTGATGAGCAGTTCTTC
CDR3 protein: CASSPPSGTSGSDEQFF

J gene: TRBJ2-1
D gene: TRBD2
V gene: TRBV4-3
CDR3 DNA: TGCGCCAGCAGCCAAGGGTGGGGGACTAGCGGGAGTAATGAGCAGTTCTTC
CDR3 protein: CASSQGWGTSGSNEQFF

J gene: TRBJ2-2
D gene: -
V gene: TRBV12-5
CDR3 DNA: TGTGCTAGTGGTTTGTATCTCTCCGGGGAGCTGTTTTTT
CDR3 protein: CASGLYLSGELFF

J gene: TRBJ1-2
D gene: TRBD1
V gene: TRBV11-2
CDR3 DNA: TGTGCCAGCAGCTTAGATATTTGGACAGGGGGAGTAGTTTATGGCTACACCTTC
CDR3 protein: CASSLDIWTGGVVYGYTF

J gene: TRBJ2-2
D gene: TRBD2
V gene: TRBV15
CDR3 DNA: TGTGCCACCAGCCCCGGCGGGGTATGGCTAGCGGGGGGGGTCGGGGAGCTGTTTTTT
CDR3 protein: CATSPGGVWLAGGVGELFF

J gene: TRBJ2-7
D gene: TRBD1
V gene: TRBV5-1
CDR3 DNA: TGCGCCAGCAGCTTAACAGGGGTCGGCCACGAGCAGTACTTC
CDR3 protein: CASSLTGVGHEQYF

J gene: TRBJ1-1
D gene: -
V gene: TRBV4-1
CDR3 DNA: TGCGCCAGCAGCCTTGGAGAGAACACTGAAGCTTTCTTT
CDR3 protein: CASSLGENTEAFF

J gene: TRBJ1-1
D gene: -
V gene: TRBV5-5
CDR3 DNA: TGTGCCAGCAGCGGAGTGGACAGTCGCACTGAAGCTTTCTTT
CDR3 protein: CASSGVDSRTEAFF

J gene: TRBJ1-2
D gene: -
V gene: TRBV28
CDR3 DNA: TGTGCCAGCAGCGCCCAGGACTATGGCTACACCTTC
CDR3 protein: CASSAQDYGYTF

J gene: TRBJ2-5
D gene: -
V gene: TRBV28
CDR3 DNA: TGTGCCAGCACCCACTGGGCCAACCGAAAAGAGACCCAGTACTTC
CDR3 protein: CASTHWANRKETQYF